The source of this T cell receptor beta chain is a study of beta chain features in type 1 diabetes. Study outcomes and limitations: People with Type 1 diabetes carried modestly yet significantly shorter TCRB CDR3s in all four CD4+ subsets.

V dropped 6 bases and J dropped 2; count of bases not matched to a gene: 3. There are 15 residues in the CDR3. CDR1 and CDR2 (germline): KGHSH, LQKENI. The study reverse transcribed the entire isolated RNA, so it sequenced expressed TCRB transcripts. Profiled with immunoSEQ multiplex PCR; TCRdb holds only in-frame clones, not every one. Seen here are 50,000 or so clones, roughly two fifths observed once, and the top ten hold about 1.5%. This clone showed up just a few times. Its antigen remains unknown. Sample: Tregs from blood. This receptor was taken from a man under 40 with type 1 diabetes. The V call is TRBV18, the J call TRBJ2-7, with 14 nucleotides matching TRBD2. The CDR3 DNA follows: TGTGCCAGCTCCCCGGGACTAGCGGGAGCCTACGAGCAGTACTTC. Its protein product is CASSPGLAGAYEQYF. Full variable domain (rest looked up from reference TRBV18 and TRBJ2-7): NAGVMQNPRHLVRRRGQEARLRCSPMKGHSHVYWYRQLPEEGLKFMVYLQKENIIDESGMPKERFSAEFPKEGPSILRIQQVVRGDSAAYFCASSPGLAGAYEQYFGPGTRLTVT.